This TCR beta chain was identified during a study of T-cell reconstitution after alpha-beta-depleted transplantation in children. Germline V gene lookup returns CDR1 SGHVS and CDR2 FNYEAQ. The CDR3 runs 18 residues. V was clipped by 1 base and J by 1 base, with 14 bases between them. On this clonotype: The target antigen is unknown.

General study findings and limits: The authors attributed T-cell counts and diversity one year after transplant mostly to newly produced T cells. Reported findings indicate that, about two months after transplant, alpha-beta T cells came from several hundred expanded clones, which were derived from non-depleted graft cells.

A library of TCRbeta sequences, prepared with unique molecular identifiers, was generated. TCRdb called the PCR reads again in MiXCR, with one record for every CDR3 protein. The sample consists of around 580,000 distinct CDR3 sequences, about 21% of them appearing once. The chain links TRBV7-6 to TRBJ2-6, with D hard to call. The sample here was PBMCs, mostly from graft donor cells, taken 360 days after TCRalphabeta/CD19-depleted stem cell transplant. The TCR sequence derives from a boy under two years old who had a stem cell transplant for acute myeloid leukemia, so the T cells may come from the graft donor. The CDR3 here is CASSLVEVPISGANVLTF. The CDR3 DNA sequence: TGTGCCAGCAGCTTAGTTGAGGTTCCTATTTCTGGGGCCAACGTCCTGACTTTC. The full variable domain, completed using reference TRBV7-6 and TRBJ2-6, is GAGVSQSPRYKVTKRGQDVALRCDPISGHVSLYWYRQALGQGPEFLTYFNYEAQQDKSGLPNDRFSAERPEGSISTLTIQRTEQRDSAMYRCASSLVEVPISGANVLTFGAGSRLTVL.